Presented here are 9 T cell receptor beta chains from one specimen sequenced in a study of blood T cell repertoires in COVID-19. The data were produced by immunoSEQ multiplex PCR, yet TCRdb's version contains in-frame clones alone and is incomplete. The sample has some 160,000 clones; roughly 78% are singletons. The sequencing input was peripheral blood. Receptors originate from a man aged 65 to 79 with active or convalescent COVID-19.

This clone was found once. For the CDR3, the DNA is TGTGCCAGCTCACTTGATCCGACAGGGCTAAACGCGAATGGCTACACCTTC. Its translation: CASSLDPTGLNANGYTF. V is TRBV18 and J is TRBJ1-2, with 7 bases fitting TRBD1. CDR1 and CDR2 (germline): KGHSH, LQKENI. With V trimmed by 4 bases and J by 6 bases, 17 bases remained unmatched. This CDR3 spans 17 amino acids.

This chain links TRBV10-3 with TRBJ1-2; 7 positions match TRBD1. Trimming removed 6 bases from V and 0 bases from J; junction bases left unmatched: 10. The CDR3 runs to 16 residues. CDR1 ENHRY and CDR2 SYGVKD come from the germline V gene. The CDR3: CAISFTGTETNYGYTF. The CDR3 DNA follows: TGTGCCATCAGCTTTACCGGGACAGAAACTAACTATGGCTACACCTTC.

The CDR3 loop reads CASSSWTSRRGQETQYF. In DNA, the CDR3 is TGTGCCAGCAGCTCGTGGACTAGCAGGAGGGGGCAAGAGACCCAGTACTTC. The chain combines TRBV7-9 with TRBJ2-5; 8 positions agree with TRBD2. The CDR3 consists of 17 residues. The germline V gene has CDR1 SEHNR and CDR2 FQNEAQ (reference sequence). V was pared by 4 bases and J by 2 bases, with 12 bases of the junction left unmatched. Filled out from reference TRBV7-9 and TRBJ2-5, the complete variable domain reads DTGVSQNPRHKITKRGQNVTFRCDPISEHNRLYWYRQTLGQGPEFLTYFQNEAQLEKSRLLSDRFSAERPKGSFSTLEIQRTEQGDSAMYLCASSSWTSRRGQETQYFGPGTRLLVL.

This clone came up once. This rearrangement joins TRBV12-3 or TRBV12-4 to TRBJ1-2; 8 nucleotides match TRBD1. This CDR3 is built from 13 residues. V trimming: 3 bases; J trimming: 7 bases; junction bases outside the gene matches: 4. The CDR3 DNA sequence: TGTGCCAGCAGTTTGGACAGGGAAGTTGGCTACACCTTC. Protein: CASSLDREVGYTF.

This clone came up a few times. J is TRBJ2-2 and V is TRBV4-3; D is perhaps TRBD2 (6 bases). There are 17 residues in the CDR3. Per germline, CDR1 LGHNA and CDR2 YSLEER. Trimming took off 4 bases at V and 7 bases at J, with 22 bases between the two ends. The CDR3 spells CASSPPNQRARGGELFF. DNA of the CDR3: TGCGCCAGCAGCCCCCCTAATCAGAGGGCGCGGGGCGGGGAGCTGTTTTTT.

The rearrangement uses TRBV15 and TRBJ1-3; D is perhaps TRBD1 (5 bases). From germline, CDR1 is LNHNV and CDR2 YYDKDF (reference sequence). V was shortened by 6 bases and J by 0 bases, with 15 bases between the two germline ends. This CDR3 is built from 16 residues. CDR3 sequence: CATRAQGLDSGNTIYF. CDR3 DNA sequence: TGTGCCACCAGGGCCCAGGGCTTAGACTCTGGAAACACCATATATTTT.

This clone has just one count. This chain connects TRBV19 to TRBJ2-3, with 13 bases that match TRBD2. The length of the CDR3 is 14 residues. V lost 8 bases to trimming and J lost 9 bases; unmatched junction nucleotides: 8. Germline V gene data show CDR1 as LNHDA and CDR2 as SQIVND (reference sequence). CDR3 bases: TGTGCCAGTGAAACTAGCGGGGGGGGTGGCACGCAGTATTTT. This translates into CASETSGGGGTQYF.

This chain uses TRBV15 with TRBJ1-2; D is possibly TRBD1 (6 bases). CDR1 and CDR2 (germline): LNHNV, YYDKDF (reference sequence). Trimming pared 0 bases from V and 6 bases from J, leaving 14 bases between. The CDR3 contains 15 residues. CDR3 amino acids: CATSRDLAGGHGYTF. CDR3 nucleotides: TGTGCCACCAGCAGAGATCTGGCCGGGGGGCATGGCTACACCTTC.

The rearrangement uses TRBV6-1 and TRBJ2-2, with D maybe TRBD1 (5 bases). V was shortened by 0 bases and J by 3 bases, with 8 bases between the two germline ends. Germline CDR1 is MNHNS and CDR2 is SASEGT. The CDR3 runs to 15 residues. CDR3 sequence reads: CASSEAGVDTGELFF. The CDR3 DNA follows: TGTGCCAGCAGTGAAGCAGGGGTAGACACCGGGGAGCTGTTTTTT.